This TCR beta chain comes out of a study of T cell repertoires in ileal Crohn's disease. Time point here: proximal margin of the surgical specimen (macroscopically non-inflamed). Within the sample, this clone is medium-sized (0.01 to 0.1%). The method was immunoSEQ multiplex PCR; TCRdb's version includes in-frame clones alone and lacks a portion of them. The sample yields some 4,000 clones, 72% seen once. J lost 8 bases, V lost 2 bases, and 6 bases had no gene match. CDR3 size: 15 residues. Germline V gene data show CDR1 as ENHRY and CDR2 as SYGVKD. The sequencing sample was made of ileal tissue. The genes are TRBV10-3 and TRBJ1-6; 7 nucleotides agree with TRBD1. The receptor's source is an adult with Crohn's disease. The chain's CDR3 is CAISETSGGDSPLHF. CDR3 coding DNA: TGTGCCATCAGTGAGACCTCAGGGGGTGATTCACCCCTCCACTTT.